Below are 9 T cell receptor beta chains sequenced from a single sample in a study of T cells in Graves' hyperthyroidism and ophthalmopathy. Regions amplified from RNA transcripts were the TCR beta CDR3 regions. HTBI primers were employed in a first-round RT-PCR of the TCR CDR3. TCRdb called the multiplex PCR reads again in MiXCR, with one record for every CDR3 protein. The table has about 640,000 distinct CDR3 sequences, less than 25% seen once. The specimen sequenced was blood. The receptors originated from a man aged 25-45 years with Graves' ophthalmopathy.

This clonotype was observed a handful of times. The V call is TRBV20-1, the J call TRBJ1-4; TRBD1 matches at 7 bases. There are 15 residues in the CDR3. From germline, CDR1 is DFQATT and CDR2 SNEGSKA (reference sequence). Losses at the gene ends were 2 bases for V and 7 bases for J; bases not matched to a gene: 10. The DNA for the CDR3 is TGCAGTGCTAGATTCAGGGGGTCTAGTGGTGAAAAACTGTTTTTT. It specifies CSARFRGSSGEKLFF.

The chain links TRBV19 to TRBJ2-1; 8 bases are a match to TRBD2. CDR1 and CDR2 from the germline V gene are LNHDA and SQIVND (reference sequence). Trimming took 5 bases from V and 0 from J; bases not matched to a gene: 9. CDR3 length: 17 amino acids. The CDR3 here is CASSGGGREFSYNEQFF. The CDR3 DNA sequence: TGTGCCAGTAGTGGCGGGGGGCGGGAATTCTCCTACAATGAGCAGTTCTTC.

This clonotype was seen just once. The genes are TRBV7-4 and TRBJ2-3, with TRBD1 matching over 7 bases. This CDR3 has 17 amino acids. Trimming cost V 4 bases and J 3 bases; bases outside gene matches: 13. The germline CDR1 and CDR2 sequences are SGHVT and SQSDAQ. Here the CDR3 reads CASSSDRSLYLTDTQYF. Here the CDR3 DNA reads TGTGCCAGCAGCTCGGACAGGTCCCTGTATTTGACAGATACGCAGTATTTT.

The chain is built from TRBV6-2 or TRBV6-3 and TRBJ1-1, with no clear D. Trimming stripped 8 bases from V and 2 bases from J, with 9 bases between. Germline lookup yields CDR1 MNHEY and CDR2 SVGEGT. This CDR3 is 12 amino acids long. The chain's CDR3 is CASWRVNTEAFF. The CDR3 nucleotides read TGTGCCAGCTGGCGGGTAAACACTGAAGCTTTCTTT.

The rearrangement joins TRBV30 to TRBJ2-4, with D unclear. The CDR3 spans 13 residues. Trimming cost V 4 bases and J 9 bases, with 16 bases left between them. Germline values: CDR1 GTSNPN, CDR2 SVGIG (reference sequence). CDR3 DNA sequence: TGTGCCTGGACGGTCCATGGGCTTGGCATTCAGTACTTC. Its translation is CAWTVHGLGIQYF.

The genes are TRBV30 and TRBJ2-7, with D uncertain. Trimming took off 1 base at V and 8 bases at J, with 12 bases between the two ends. CDR1 and CDR2 (germline): GTSNPN, SVGIG (reference sequence). This CDR3 spans 12 amino acids. The CDR3 DNA is TGTGCCTGGAGTGGTAGCCCCACCCAGCAGTACTTC. Translated, it gives CAWSGSPTQQYF.

The chain carries TRBV6-1 and TRBJ2-7, with D uncertain. CDR3 size: 13 residues. V was pared by 3 bases and J by 3 bases, with 9 bases between. Germline lookup yields CDR1 MNHNS and CDR2 SASEGT. Written as DNA, the CDR3 is TGTGCCAGCAGTGAGACTTTCTTCTACGAGCAGTACTTC. Protein: CASSETFFYEQYF.

This clonotype was detected only a few times. The V gene is TRBV29-1, the J gene TRBJ1-4, with D perhaps matching TRBD1 (5 bases). Germline V gene lookup returns CDR1 SQVTM and CDR2 ANQGSEA. This CDR3 has 15 residues. The V end was cut by 6 bases, the J end by 0 bases, with 14 bases between. This CDR3 is CSVRQNQATNEKLFF. The CDR3 DNA follows: TGCAGCGTGAGACAGAACCAAGCAACTAATGAAAAACTGTTTTTT.

The J gene is TRBJ2-1, the V gene TRBV30, with a tentative D call TRBD2 (5 bases). The CDR3 spans 12 residues. The V end was cut by 4 bases, the J end by 9 bases, with 13 bases between. From germline, CDR1 is GTSNPN and CDR2 SVGIG (reference sequence). CDR3 residues: CAWTQTSSEQFF. CDR3 nucleotides: TGTGCCTGGACCCAAACTAGTAGTGAGCAGTTCTTC.